These 15 T cell receptor beta chains were sequenced from one sample in a study of vaccination and CD4 T cells after COVID-19. Treatment defined: approximately nine-day PBMC culture with coronavirus spike peptide pools or control peptides (ViraFEST assay). Cultured CD4+ T-cell DNA underwent Oncomine TCR Beta short-read sequencing. TCRdb processed the PCR reads anew with MiXCR; each CDR3 protein has one entry. The sample records about 17,000 distinct CDR3 sequences, around 60% being singletons. Their target antigens are unknown. Sequencing was carried out using CD4+ T cells from blood, cultured in vitro. Receptors originate from a human donor who had recovered from COVID-19.

Relative to its sample, this clonotype is medium-sized. The chain recombines TRBV6-1 with TRBJ1-3; D perhaps matches TRBD1 (6 bases). V was pared by 8 bases and J by 3 bases, with 14 bases between. This CDR3 comprises 14 residues. Germline CDR1 is MNHNS and CDR2 is SASEGT. DNA for the CDR3: TGTGCCAGCCAACAGGGCTATGGTGGAAACACCATATATTTT. Amino acids: CASQQGYGGNTIYF.

This sequence joins TRBV5-8 and TRBJ1-1; the D is unclear. V was clipped by 0 bases and J by 0 bases, with 18 bases between them. CDR3 size: 18 residues. Per germline, CDR1 SGHTS and CDR2 YDEGEE. In DNA form, the CDR3 reads TGTGCCAGCAGCTTGGATGCTTCTCGCCGCTTGATGAACACTGAAGCTTTCTTT. Amino acids: CASSLDASRRLMNTEAFF.

V usage is TRBV6-2 or TRBV6-3 and J usage is TRBJ1-1; D is unresolved. There are 15 residues in the CDR3. The germline gives CDR1 MNHEY, CDR2 SVGEGT. V was clipped by 7 bases and J by 5 bases, with 20 bases between them. CDR3 region: CASIDSPDGGTEAFF. As DNA, the CDR3 is TGTGCCAGCATCGATTCCCCCGATGGTGGGACTGAAGCTTTCTTT.

This sequence joins TRBV11-2 and TRBJ2-7, with 8 bases aligning to TRBD1. The germline CDR1 and CDR2 sequences are SGHAT and FQNNGV. This CDR3 has 15 residues. Trimming took 5 bases from V and 0 from J; bases not matched to a gene: 6. In nucleotides, the CDR3 is TGTGCCAGCAGCCCACGACAGGGGTACTCCTACGAGCAGTACTTC. The encoded protein is CASSPRQGYSYEQYF.

This clonotype has a handful of counts. The V and J genes are TRBV6-1 and TRBJ2-2; the D is unclear. The CDR3 runs 15 residues. V lost 3 bases to trimming and J lost 0 bases, with 8 bases between them. Germline lookup yields CDR1 MNHNS and CDR2 SASEGT. The CDR3 sequence: CASSDESTNTGELFF. The DNA for the CDR3 is TGTGCCAGCAGTGACGAATCCACGAACACCGGGGAGCTGTTTTTT.

By share, this clonotype counts as large (0.1 to 1%). This chain joins TRBV20-1 and TRBJ2-5; 7 bases line up with TRBD1. The germline gives CDR1 DFQATT, CDR2 SNEGSKA (reference sequence). This CDR3 has 16 amino acids. V was pared by 3 bases and J by 5 bases, with 15 bases of the junction left unmatched. CDR3 DNA sequence: TGCAGTGCTAGCCCTTCGTACAGGGGTAACAGGGAGACCCAGTACTTC. Protein product: CSASPSYRGNRETQYF.

This rearrangement joins TRBV11-1 to TRBJ2-1; TRBD1 is a possible D gene (6 bases). CDR3 length equals 14 residues. V was clipped by 2 bases and J by 4 bases, with 9 bases between them. Germline CDR1 reads SGHAT; CDR2 reads FQDESV (reference sequence). CDR3: CASSLRTEYNEQFF. The CDR3 coding sequence is TGTGCCAGCAGCTTACGGACAGAGTACAATGAGCAGTTCTTC. Looking up the rest from reference TRBV11-1 and TRBJ2-1 gives the full variable domain: EAEVAQSPRYKITEKSQAVAFWCDPISGHATLYWYRQILGQGPELLVQFQDESVVDDSQLPKDRFSAERLKGVDSTLKIQPAELGDSAMYLCASSLRTEYNEQFFGPGTRLTVL.

This chain uses TRBV29-1 with TRBJ2-1; possibly TRBD2 for D (6 bases). Looked up from germline, CDR1 is SQVTM and CDR2 is ANQGSEA. This CDR3 is 16 amino acids long. V was trimmed by 8 bases and J by 0 bases, leaving 20 bases between them. CDR3 loop: CSSESPLAPSYNEQFF. Written as DNA, the CDR3 is TGCAGCTCCGAAAGCCCCCTAGCGCCCTCCTACAATGAGCAGTTCTTC.

The chain joins TRBV6-2 or TRBV6-3 to TRBJ2-7; D ambiguous. Trimming cost V 6 bases and J 3 bases, with 6 bases left between them. CDR1 is MNHEY and CDR2 is SVGEGT in the germline V gene. The CDR3 length is 11 residues. The CDR3 sequence: CASREGYEQYF. As DNA, the CDR3 is TGTGCCAGCAGGGAAGGCTACGAGCAGTACTTC.

This clonotype turned up a few times. This chain uses TRBV24-1 with TRBJ1-2; possible D gene TRBD1, 5 bases. This CDR3 is built from 18 residues. V lost 3 bases to trimming and J lost 0 bases, with 19 bases between them. The germline V gene has CDR1 KGHDR and CDR2 SFDVKD. CDR3 DNA sequence: TGTGCCACCAGTGATACCACAGGACGGTTAACAACTAACTATGGCTACACCTTC. Protein: CATSDTTGRLTTNYGYTF.

V and J are TRBV6-2 or TRBV6-3 and TRBJ2-7; 14 bases align to TRBD2. Trimming took 4 bases from V and 4 from J; bases not matched to a gene: 6. Germline V lookup: CDR1 MNHEY, CDR2 SVGEGT. The CDR3 extends over 16 amino acids. The CDR3 spells CASSSKTSGRAYEQYF. CDR3 DNA: TGTGCCAGCAGTTCAAAGACTAGCGGGAGGGCTTACGAGCAGTACTTC.

The sample holds one count of this clonotype. The rearrangement joins TRBV7-2 to TRBJ1-1, with D hard to call. The CDR3 loop spans 13 amino acids. V shed 6 bases and J shed 5 bases, with 13 bases lying between them. CDR1 is SGHTA, CDR2 FQGNSA, per germline. CDR3 loop: CASSLNGGTEAFF. The CDR3 bases are TGTGCCAGCAGTTTAAATGGAGGGACTGAAGCTTTCTTT.

The chain has TRBV20-1 and TRBJ2-1, with a possible D match to TRBD1 (6 bases). Germline V gene lookup returns CDR1 DFQATT and CDR2 SNEGSKA (reference sequence). The V end lost 3 bases, the J end lost 6 bases, and 18 bases lay between the germline ends. The CDR3 contains 15 residues. In nucleotides, the CDR3 is TGCAGTGCTAGCTTCCTCGGGAAAGGGGGCAATGAGCAGTTCTTC. This sequence encodes CSASFLGKGGNEQFF.

DNA of the CDR3: TGTGCCAGCAGTAGACAGGGGAATGAGCAGTTCTTC. It is translated as CASSRQGNEQFF. The genes are TRBV2 and TRBJ2-1, with 8 bases aligning to TRBD1. The CDR3 is made up of 12 amino acids. V shed 5 bases, J shed 7 bases, and the junction held 1 base outside the gene matches. Germline CDR1 SNHLY, CDR2 FYNNEI.

This chain joins TRBV12-3 or TRBV12-4 and TRBJ2-3, with a possible D match to TRBD2 (5 bases). Trimming shortened V by 6 bases and J by 0 bases, and 10 bases separated the two germline ends. This CDR3 contains 14 residues. CDR3 loop: CASRPGLSTDTQYF. CDR3 bases: TGTGCCAGCAGGCCGGGGTTAAGCACAGATACGCAGTATTTT.